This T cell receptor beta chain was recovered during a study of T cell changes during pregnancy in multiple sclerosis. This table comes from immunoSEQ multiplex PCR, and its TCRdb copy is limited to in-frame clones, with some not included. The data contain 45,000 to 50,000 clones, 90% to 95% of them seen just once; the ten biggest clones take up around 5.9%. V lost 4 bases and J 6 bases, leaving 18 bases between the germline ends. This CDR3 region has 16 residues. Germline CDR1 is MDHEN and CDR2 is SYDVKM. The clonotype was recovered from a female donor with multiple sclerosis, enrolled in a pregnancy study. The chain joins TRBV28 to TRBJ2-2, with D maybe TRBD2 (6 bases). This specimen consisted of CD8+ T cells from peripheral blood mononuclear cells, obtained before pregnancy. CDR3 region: CASSSDSGSVAGELFF. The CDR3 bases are TGTGCCAGCAGTTCAGACAGCGGGTCCGTCGCCGGGGAGCTGTTTTTT.